This entry lists 28 T cell receptor beta chains sequenced from one sample in a study of T cell repertoires in cytomegalovirus infection. TCRdb passed the reads through MiXCR, listing each CDR3 protein once. The table has approximately 120,000 distinct CDR3 sequences, approximately 30% seen once; the top ten hold under 65%. No antigen has been assigned to these receptors. This specimen consisted of CD8+ T cells from cultured PBMCs, obtained from culture after CMV antigen stimulation. The source of these receptors is a human donor in good health (CMV status not recorded). Some clones in this sample may be carry-over from other donors' samples.

This clonotype occurred many times. The CDR3 nucleotides read TGTGCCAGCAGCGCCGGGACCAGGGGGACAGATACGCAGTATTTT. Residues: CASSAGTRGTDTQYF. The chain uses TRBV9 and TRBJ2-3; 7 bases agree with TRBD1. CDR1 and CDR2 from the germline V gene are SGDLS and YYNGEE. This CDR3 comprises 15 residues. V shed 3 bases, J shed 3 bases, and the junction held 7 bases outside the gene matches.

This clonotype was observed a handful of times. The chain links TRBV4-1 to TRBJ1-4; D is unresolved. The V and J ends lost 1 base and 0 bases respectively, with 9 bases between them. The germline CDR1 and CDR2 sequences are MGHRA and YSYEKL. The CDR3 loop spans 16 amino acids. The CDR3 DNA is TGCGCCAGCAGCCAAGTTGGCCTTGCAACTAATGAAAAACTGTTTTTT. Its translation is CASSQVGLATNEKLFF.

The table lists this clonotype with a count of one. The chain links TRBV25-1 to TRBJ2-3, with 12 bases identical to TRBD2. Germline CDR1 reads MGHDK; CDR2 reads SYGVNS. The CDR3 has 17 amino acids. J lost 5 bases, V lost 1 base, and 7 bases had no gene match. The chain's CDR3 is CASSESWTSGDKDTQYF. The CDR3 nucleotides read TGTGCCAGCAGTGAATCTTGGACTAGCGGGGACAAAGATACGCAGTATTTT.

The CDR3 region is CASSFSEGGETQYF. In DNA, the CDR3 is TGTGCCAGCAGCTTTAGTGAGGGAGGAGAGACCCAGTACTTC. This chain links TRBV7-8 with TRBJ2-5; possibly TRBD2 for D (6 bases). The V end was cut by 3 bases, the J end by 4 bases, with 12 bases between. Germline V gene data show CDR1 as SGHVS and CDR2 as FQNEAQ. The CDR3 runs to 14 residues.

This clonotype was detected only a few times. The V gene is TRBV7-9, the J gene TRBJ2-1, with D perhaps matching TRBD1 (6 bases). Germline assignment: CDR1 SEHNR and CDR2 FQNEAQ (reference sequence). V shed 2 bases and J shed 2 bases, with 10 bases lying between them. This CDR3 has 15 amino acids. CDR3 nucleotide sequence: TGTGCCAGCAGCTTAATGACAGGACCCTACAATGAGCAGTTCTTC. Its translation: CASSLMTGPYNEQFF.

This clonotype has more than one count but fewer than ten. V gene TRBV29-1 combines with J gene TRBJ2-2; D is possibly TRBD1 or TRBD2 (6 bases each). The V gene lost 3 bases and the J gene lost 0 bases, with 11 bases spanning the gap. Germline loops: CDR1 SQVTM, CDR2 ANQGSEA. This CDR3 is built from 15 residues. This CDR3 is CSVEDGGANTGELFF. CDR3 sequence (DNA): TGCAGCGTTGAGGACGGGGGCGCGAACACCGGGGAGCTGTTTTTT.

This clonotype has only a few counts. The chain carries TRBV7-2 and TRBJ2-1, with a possible D match to TRBD2 (6 bases). Germline CDR1 is SGHTA and CDR2 is FQGNSA. The CDR3 totals 15 residues. The V end lost 1 base, the J end lost 4 bases, and 11 bases lay between the germline ends. CDR3 loop: CASSLGGGDYNEQFF. The CDR3, as DNA: TGTGCCAGCAGCTTAGGAGGCGGGGATTACAATGAGCAGTTCTTC.

The CDR3 sequence is CASSLWAGGGDGNEQYF. In DNA form, the CDR3 reads TGCGCCAGCAGCCTCTGGGCAGGGGGCGGCGATGGCAACGAGCAGTACTTC. The gene calls are TRBV5-1 and TRBJ2-7, with TRBD1 matching over 8 bases. The length of the CDR3 is 17 residues. Germline CDR1 is SGHRS and CDR2 is YFSETQ. The J segment lost 5 bases and the V segment lost 4 bases, leaving 17 bases of the junction unmatched.

This clonotype was recorded many times. This sequence joins TRBV6-1 and TRBJ2-7, with TRBD1 matching 7 bases. The V and J ends lost 5 bases and 4 bases, in that order; junction bases with no gene match: 2. The length of the CDR3 is 12 residues. Germline CDR1 MNHNS, CDR2 SASEGT. Written as DNA, the CDR3 is TGTGCCAGCAGTTCACAGGGGTACGAGCAGTACTTC. Its translation is CASSSQGYEQYF.

V usage is TRBV6-2 or TRBV6-3 and J usage is TRBJ1-5, with TRBD1 as a possible D gene (5 bases). The CDR3 runs to 15 residues. V lost 5 bases, J lost 2 bases, and 13 bases lay in between. CDR1 and CDR2 from the germline V gene are MNHEY and SVGEGT. The CDR3, as DNA: TGTGCCAGCAGTGAATGGACATCGGGCAATCAGCCCCAGCATTTT. Translated, it gives CASSEWTSGNQPQHF.

This clonotype was observed a handful of times. This chain links TRBV12-3 or TRBV12-4 with TRBJ1-3; D is possibly TRBD1 (6 bases). Trimming removed 5 bases at V and 7 bases at J, with 18 bases between. This CDR3 is built from 15 residues. The CDR3 loop reads CASSRVDSSTNTIYF. For the CDR3, the DNA is TGTGCCAGCAGTAGAGTGGACAGCTCCACTAACACCATATATTTT.

Written as DNA, the CDR3 is TGTGCCAGCAGCTTATACATCGGGGGCCTCCAAGAGACCCAGTACTTC. Residues: CASSLYIGGLQETQYF. The gene calls are TRBV7-9 and TRBJ2-5; perhaps D is TRBD1 or TRBD2 (6 bases each). Germline V lookup: CDR1 SEHNR, CDR2 FQNEAQ (reference sequence). V lost 2 bases to trimming and J lost 1 base, with 14 bases between them. The CDR3 has 16 amino acids. Looking up the rest from reference TRBV7-9 and TRBJ2-5 gives the full variable domain: DTGVSQNPRHKITKRGQNVTFRCDPISEHNRLYWYRQTLGQGPEFLTYFQNEAQLEKSRLLSDRFSAERPKGSFSTLEIQRTEQGDSAMYLCASSLYIGGLQETQYFGPGTRLLVL.

This clonotype was seen only a few times. This chain links TRBV7-6 with TRBJ1-2; TRBD1 might be the D (5 bases). The V end was cut by 2 bases, the J end by 8 bases, with 15 bases between. The CDR3 has 14 amino acids. CDR1 is SGHVS and CDR2 is FNYEAQ in the germline V gene. CDR3 region: CASSLNQGSDGYTF. In nucleotides, the CDR3 is TGTGCCAGCAGCTTAAACCAGGGCTCCGACGGCTACACCTTC.

This clonotype was observed a handful of times. V gene TRBV18 combines with J gene TRBJ2-1; 7 nucleotides match TRBD1. After removal of 8 bases from V and 3 bases from J, the junction contained 1 base not matched to a gene. This CDR3 is 12 amino acids long. Germline lookup yields CDR1 KGHSH and CDR2 LQKENI. The CDR3 DNA sequence: TGTGCCAGCGGGGACAGCTACAATGAGCAGTTCTTC. Protein sequence: CASGDSYNEQFF.

Ten or more counts support this clonotype. The chain links TRBV7-2 to TRBJ2-3; TRBD2 matches 13 bases. The CDR3 length is 16 residues. The J segment lost 6 bases and the V segment lost 3 bases, leaving 6 bases of the junction unmatched. CDR1 and CDR2 from the germline V gene are SGHTA and FQGNSA. The CDR3 loop reads CASSFPTSGGSDTQYF. The CDR3 bases are TGTGCCAGCAGCTTCCCGACTAGCGGGGGGTCGGATACGCAGTATTTT.

The CDR3 DNA is TGTGCCAGCAGTTACCGGGCAGAATACACAGATACGCAGTATTTT. Protein sequence: CASSYRAEYTDTQYF. This chain connects TRBV6-6 to TRBJ2-3; D call uncertain. CDR1 MNHNY and CDR2 SVGAGI come from the germline V gene (reference sequence). The ends were cut back, 2 bases at V and 2 bases at J, with 11 bases in the middle. This CDR3 has 15 amino acids.

The chain uses TRBV29-1 and TRBJ1-2; D might be TRBD1 (6 bases). Germline CDR1 SQVTM, CDR2 ANQGSEA. This CDR3 comprises 11 residues. V lost 1 base to trimming and J lost 8 bases, with 8 bases between them. The chain's CDR3 is CSVEGTVGYTF. The CDR3 DNA reads TGCAGCGTTGAAGGGACAGTCGGCTACACCTTC.

This rearrangement joins TRBV7-9 to TRBJ1-1; D might be TRBD1 (5 bases). The CDR3 runs to 16 residues. V was cut by 7 bases and J by 6 bases, with 24 bases left in between. Per the germline V gene, CDR1 is SEHNR and CDR2 is FQNEAQ (reference sequence). DNA for the CDR3: TGTGCCAGCACCCCGAAGGGTGGGGGGATTAGGTCTGAAGCTTTCTTT. Its translation: CASTPKGGGIRSEAFF.

CDR3 sequence reads: CASSPDRGEQYF. As DNA, the CDR3 is TGTGCCAGCAGCCCTGATCGGGGCGAGCAGTACTTC. The J gene is TRBJ2-7, the V gene TRBV7-6; D may be TRBD2 (5 bases). CDR3 length equals 12 residues. The ends were cut back, 5 bases at V and 6 bases at J, with 11 bases in the middle. The germline CDR1 and CDR2 sequences are SGHVS and FNYEAQ. Filled out from reference TRBV7-6 and TRBJ2-7, the complete variable domain reads GAGVSQSPRYKVTKRGQDVALRCDPISGHVSLYWYRQALGQGPEFLTYFNYEAQQDKSGLPNDRFSAERPEGSISTLTIQRTEQRDSAMYRCASSPDRGEQYFGPGTRLTVT.

This chain connects TRBV7-9 to TRBJ2-7; 8 bases line up with TRBD1. The V gene end was trimmed by 5 bases and the J gene end by 0 bases; junction bases not matched to a gene: 24. This CDR3 contains 21 residues. CDR1 and CDR2 from the germline V gene are SEHNR and FQNEAQ (reference sequence). CDR3 bases: TGTGCCAGCAGCCATAAAAGTGCGGGACAGGACTTACACGGGGTCTCCTACGAGCAGTACTTC. Protein sequence: CASSHKSAGQDLHGVSYEQYF.

The gene calls are TRBV27 and TRBJ1-5, with D perhaps matching TRBD1 (5 bases). This CDR3 region has 14 residues. Per germline, CDR1 MNHEY and CDR2 SMNVEV (reference sequence). The V end lost 6 bases, the J end lost 5 bases, and 14 bases lay between the germline ends. This CDR3 is CASRGPGVDQPQHF. The CDR3, as DNA: TGTGCCAGCAGGGGGCCGGGGGTCGATCAGCCCCAGCATTTT.

The chain uses TRBV19 and TRBJ2-7; D possibly corresponds to TRBD2 (6 bases). V was cut by 6 bases and J by 2 bases, with 11 bases left in between. This CDR3 has 13 residues. Germline V gives CDR1 LNHDA, CDR2 SQIVND (reference sequence). CDR3: CASSWGDPYEQYF. The DNA for the CDR3 is TGTGCCAGTAGCTGGGGGGACCCCTACGAGCAGTACTTC.

This clonotype was seen at least ten times. This chain connects TRBV7-8 to TRBJ2-7, with TRBD1 identical over 9 bases. Trimming removed 1 base from V and 2 bases from J; junction bases left unmatched: 3. This CDR3 has 15 residues. Germline lookup yields CDR1 SGHVS and CDR2 FQNEAQ. Written as DNA, the CDR3 is TGTGCCAGCAGCTTAGGGGGACAGGGCCCCTACGAGCAGTACTTC. The encoded protein is CASSLGGQGPYEQYF.

The V call is TRBV28, the J call TRBJ1-5; weak D call: TRBD1 (6 bases). The V gene lost 8 bases and the J gene lost 5 bases, with 16 bases spanning the gap. The CDR3 has 14 residues. Germline loops: CDR1 MDHEN, CDR2 SYDVKM. The CDR3 nucleotides read TGTGCCAGCGCCCTCGGGGGGGGGCATCAGCCCCAGCATTTT. It is translated as CASALGGGHQPQHF. The full variable domain, with the rest looked up from reference TRBV28 and TRBJ1-5, is DVKVTQSSRYLVKRTGEKVFLECVQDMDHENMFWYRQDPGLGLRLIYFSYDVKMKEKGDIPEGYSVSREKKERFSLILESASTNQTSMYLCASALGGGHQPQHFGDGTRLSIL.

The V call is TRBV19, the J call TRBJ2-2; TRBD1 might be the D (6 bases). The CDR3 covers 16 residues. Trimming left V 1 base short and J 5 bases short, with 14 bases between. Germline-derived CDR1 and CDR2 are LNHDA and SQIVND (reference sequence). In nucleotides, the CDR3 is TGTGCCAGTAGTATAGGGTGGACAGCGGTAACCGGGGAGCTGTTTTTT. Translated: CASSIGWTAVTGELFF.

In this sample, this clonotype turned up a few times. The chain carries TRBV12-3 or TRBV12-4 and TRBJ2-5; 8 nucleotides align to TRBD1. V dropped 3 bases and J dropped 2; count of bases not matched to a gene: 11. The CDR3 length is 17 residues. The CDR3 reads CASSFLGPRGRQETQYF. The CDR3 region has the DNA TGTGCCAGCAGTTTCTTGGGGCCCAGGGGGCGGCAAGAGACCCAGTACTTC.

This clonotype was seen more than once but under ten times. The chain is built from TRBV6-5 and TRBJ1-1; D uncertain. This CDR3 spans 13 amino acids. Germline V lookup: CDR1 MNHEY, CDR2 SVGAGI. Trimming stripped 0 bases from V and 0 bases from J, with 2 bases between. Written as DNA, the CDR3 is TGTGCCAGCAGTTACTCCCTGAACACTGAAGCTTTCTTT. This codes for CASSYSLNTEAFF.

The gene calls are TRBV11-3 and TRBJ2-3, with D hard to call. The CDR3 consists of 13 residues. Germline V gives CDR1 SGHNT, CDR2 YENEEA. V was shortened by 7 bases and J by 1 base, with 9 bases between the two germline ends. This chain's CDR3 is CASIYFCTDTQYF. The CDR3 DNA sequence: TGTGCCAGCATCTATTTTTGCACAGATACGCAGTATTTT.